The rows below give T cell receptor beta chains drawn from one sample of a study of tumor-infiltrating lymphocytes in primary liver carcinoma. TCRdb ran MiXCR on the multiplex PCR reads and lists one entry per CDR3 protein. The data contain tens of thousands of distinct CDR3 sequences, around 70% of them singletons. The sequenced material came from liver tumor tissue from sampling region 1. The receptors derive from a man aged 40-49 years with primary liver carcinoma and hepatitis B virus infection. Each CDR3 is given with its conserved first and last residue. D genes are given only for firm matches. Clone sizes are given selectively: once, few, many, or a class where the clone is expanded.

clone size	J gene	D gene	V gene	CDR3 DNA	CDR3 protein
-	TRBJ2-3	-	TRBV18	TGTACCAGCTCACCAAGCACAGATACGCAGTATTTT	CTSSPSTDTQYF
-	TRBJ2-3	-	TRBV4-2	TGTTCCAGGAGCCAAGATCACCGGGAGATGGTTGGAACAGATACGCAGTATTTT	CSRSQDHREMVGTDTQYF
many	TRBJ2-3	-	TRBV2	TGTGCCAGCAGTGGCGGGACACTTTCCACAGATACGCAGTATTTT	CASSGGTLSTDTQYF
-	TRBJ1-1	-	TRBV5-1	TGCGCCAGCAGCTTCCCGGGACCAAACACTGAAGTTTTCTTT	CASSFPGPNTEVFF
-	TRBJ2-1	-	TRBV29-1	TGCAGCGGATTGCCGGGGCTGGGGGTGGGTGAGCAGTTCTTC	CSGLPGLGVGEQFF
-	TRBJ2-3	-	TRBV12-3/TRBV12-4	TGTGCCAGCAGTCGGGGTAACCACTGGGATACGCAGTATTTT	CASSRGNHWDTQYF
-	TRBJ2-7	-	TRBV4-1	TGCGCCAGCAGCCGGTCGTTCGGGGGGCTTGATGAGCAGTACTTC	CASSRSFGGLDEQYF
-	TRBJ1-1	TRBD1	TRBV29-1	TGCAGCGCCCAGACCCAGGGGGACACTGAAGCTTTCTTT	CSAQTQGDTEAFF
few	TRBJ1-3	-	TRBV6-6	TGTGCCGGCAGTACCGTGACAGGAAAAGACTTCGCCTCTGGAAACACCATATATTTT	CAGSTVTGKDFASGNTIYF
-	TRBJ2-1	-	TRBV14	TGTGCCAACAGCCAATCGGGACTGCGCCGGCGACACAATGAGCAGTTCTTC	CANSQSGLRRRHNEQFF
-	TRBJ2-1	-	TRBV12-3/TRBV12-4	TGTGCCAGCAGCCCCACTAGGATAGATGACAATGAGCAGTTCTTC	CASSPTRIDDNEQFF
many	TRBJ2-7	-	TRBV4-2	TGTGCCAGCAGCCAAGTCGGAACCACTGGGAGCTACGAGCAGTACTTC	CASSQVGTTGSYEQYF
once	TRBJ2-7	-	TRBV2	TGTGCCAGCAGAAAAGACAGGAACTCCTACGAGCAGTACTTC	CASRKDRNSYEQYF
-	TRBJ1-2	TRBD1	TRBV28	TGTGCCAGCACCCCCACGGTCCTGAGACAGGGGGACTATGGCTACACCTTC	CASTPTVLRQGDYGYTF
-	TRBJ1-4	-	TRBV5-1	TGCGCCAGCAGCTTGGCCGCAAGGGACCCTAATGAAAAACTGTTTTTT	CASSLAARDPNEKLFF
-	TRBJ2-3	-	TRBV28	TGTGCCAGCAACTCCGGGAACACAGATACGCAGTATTTT	CASNSGNTDTQYF
-	TRBJ1-2	-	TRBV4-1	TGCGCCAGCAACCAAGATAATGGTTCGGGCTACACCTTC	CASNQDNGSGYTF
once	TRBJ1-1	-	TRBV12-3/TRBV12-4	TGTGTCAGCAGTCCCCAACAGTGTAGCACTGAAGATTTCTTT	CVSSPQQCSTEDFF
-	TRBJ1-2	-	TRBV12-3/TRBV12-4	TGTCCCAACAGCCTACAGGGAGCTAACTATGGCTACACCTTC	CPNSLQGANYGYTF
-	TRBJ2-7	-	TRBV4-2	TGTGCCAGCATCCAAGTGGGGGACTTGACCCTGTTTTCCTTC	CASIQVGDLTLFSF
-	TRBJ2-1	-	TRBV6-1	TGTGCCAGCAGCCGCAATAGGCAGTTCTTC	CASSRNRQFF
-	TRBJ2-5	-	TRBV11-2	TGTGCCAGCAGCTCTCAGGACCAAAGAGTGGCCCAGTACTTC	CASSSQDQRVAQYF
-	TRBJ2-3	-	TRBV5-6	TGTGCCGGCAGCTGGGGTATAGATACGCAGTATTTT	CAGSWGIDTQYF
-	TRBJ2-3	TRBD2	TRBV11-1	TGTGTCAGCGGCCTCGGGACTAGCACACAACCAGATACGCAGTATTTT	CVSGLGTSTQPDTQYF
-	TRBJ2-1	TRBD1	TRBV29-1	TGCAGCGTCGAATGGGACAGGATTGTATCTTACAATGAGCAGTTCTTC	CSVEWDRIVSYNEQFF
-	TRBJ2-1	-	TRBV5-1	TGCGCCAGCAGTTTACTAGTGGGAGAAATTAACGAGCAGTTCTTC	CASSLLVGEINEQFF
once	TRBJ2-2	-	TRBV4-1	TGCGTCAGCAGCCAAGATAGTGGGGCCGGGGAGCTGTTTTTT	CVSSQDSGAGELFF